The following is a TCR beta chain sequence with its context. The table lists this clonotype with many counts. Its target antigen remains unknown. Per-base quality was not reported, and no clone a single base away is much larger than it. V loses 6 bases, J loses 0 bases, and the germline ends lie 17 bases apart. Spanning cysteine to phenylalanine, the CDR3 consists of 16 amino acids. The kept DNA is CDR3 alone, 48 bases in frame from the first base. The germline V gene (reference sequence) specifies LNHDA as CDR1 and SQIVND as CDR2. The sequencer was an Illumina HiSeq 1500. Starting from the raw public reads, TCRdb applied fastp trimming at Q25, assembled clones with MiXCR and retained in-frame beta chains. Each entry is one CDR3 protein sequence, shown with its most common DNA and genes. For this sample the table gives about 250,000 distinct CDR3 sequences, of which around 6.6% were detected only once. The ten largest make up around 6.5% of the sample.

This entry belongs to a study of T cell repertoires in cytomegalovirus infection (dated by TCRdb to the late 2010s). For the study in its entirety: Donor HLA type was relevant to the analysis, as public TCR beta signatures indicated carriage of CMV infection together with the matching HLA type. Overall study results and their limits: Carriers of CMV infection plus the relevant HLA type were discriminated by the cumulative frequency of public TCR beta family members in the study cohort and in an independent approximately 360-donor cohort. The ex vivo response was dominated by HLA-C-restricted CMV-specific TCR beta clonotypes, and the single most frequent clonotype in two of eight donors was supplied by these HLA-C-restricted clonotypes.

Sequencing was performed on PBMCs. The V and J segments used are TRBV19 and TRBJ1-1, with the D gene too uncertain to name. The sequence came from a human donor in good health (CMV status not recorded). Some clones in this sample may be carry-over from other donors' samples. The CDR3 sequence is CASSNLFTTMNTEAFF. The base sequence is TGTGCCAGTAGCAATCTGTTTACTACCATGAACACTGAAGCTTTCTTT.